This T cell receptor beta chain was sequenced for a study of a mutant IDH1 vaccine in newly diagnosed glioma. Study information: In weeks 1, 3, 5, 7, 11, 15, 19 and 23, patients were immunized, eight times in all.

This clone was recorded only once. Its specificity is unknown. The CDR3 runs 13 residues. Trimming took off 4 bases at V and 8 bases at J, with 11 bases between the two ends. CDR1 is SGHAT, CDR2 FQDESV, per germline (reference sequence). Time point denoted: week 5, during vaccination. With topical imiquimod, each dose of the vaccine consisted of 300 ug of mutant IDH1 20-mer peptide. Sequenced by immunoSEQ multiplex PCR; TCRdb stores in-frame clones only, minus some. In the table there are about 50,000 clones, about 86% of which are singletons. The chain links TRBV11-1 to TRBJ1-4, with D possibly being TRBD1 (5 bases). The receptor was derived from a woman between 45 and 60 years old with glioma. The sample consisted of PBMCs, taken from a glioma patient whose treatment included an IDH1 peptide vaccine. The CDR3 loop reads CASSSRRGEKLFF. The CDR3, as DNA: TGTGCCAGCAGCTCTCGGCGGGGGGAAAAACTGTTTTTT.